This T cell receptor beta chain was recorded in a study of cytomegalovirus exposure and HLA in healthy donors. Study in general: Earlier sequencing of some 170 million T cells yielded roughly 120 million unique TCR beta sequences.

The primer mix had 60 Vbeta and 13 Jbeta primers. Measured with immunoSEQ multiplex PCR; TCRdb has only the in-frame clones, and not every one. The table shows about 130,000 clones, with 74% occurring only once. Note on this clone: Its antigen remains unidentified.

Germline CDR1 is SGHTA and CDR2 is FQGNSA. The CDR3 sequence is 15 residues long. Trimming removed 1 base at V and 7 bases at J, with 16 bases between. Study-wide findings and caveats: Later, TCR association rates were found to vary by HLA locus, highest for DRB1 and lowest for HLA-C. Evidence from a later analysis indicated that most CMV-associated TCR beta chains looked HLA-restricted. A few CMV-associated chains were confirmed in vitro to be specific for CMV antigens.

Sequences were obtained from PBMCs. The chain joins TRBV7-2 to TRBJ2-5; perhaps TRBD2 as D (6 bases). The receptor was isolated from a man between 18 and 35 years old in good health and CMV-seropositive. The CDR3 coding sequence is TGTGCCAGCAGCTTAGGTTGGGGCGGAGCGGGGACCCAGTACTTC. As protein: CASSLGWGGAGTQYF.